The 12 T cell receptor beta chains in this list originate from one sample, sequenced in a study of molecular identifiers for immune sequencing clone quantification. Using its own MiXCR run on the PCR reads, TCRdb lists one record per CDR3 protein. The repertoire holds about 40,000 distinct CDR3 sequences, 24% seen once, with around 0.98% in the top ten. The sample consisted of naive CD8+ T cells from blood, with Jurkat cell RNA spiked in. Subset given: FACS-sorted CD8+CD4-CCR7+CD45RA+ naive T cells. Receptors were obtained from a human donor in good health. Some libraries in this study had Jurkat cell RNA spiked in.

This clonotype was picked up many times. The chain joins TRBV12-3 or TRBV12-4 to TRBJ2-3; TRBD2 matches at 7 bases. The CDR3 loop spans 14 amino acids. After removal of 5 bases from V and 4 bases from J, the junction contained 6 bases not matched to a gene. The CDR3 loop reads CASSREGEADTQYF. The CDR3 DNA reads as TGTGCCAGCAGTAGGGAGGGAGAGGCAGATACGCAGTATTTT.

The table lists this clonotype with many counts. V is TRBV12-5 and J is TRBJ2-7; unclear D gene. The CDR3 consists of 14 residues. CDR1 LGHNT and CDR2 FRNRAP come from the germline V gene. Trimming shortened V by 2 bases and J by 1 base, and 9 bases separated the two germline ends. The CDR3, as DNA: TGTGCTAGTGGTTTGCCCGGGCCGTCCTACGAGCAGTACTTC. Translating it yields CASGLPGPSYEQYF.

The table lists this clonotype with many counts. CDR3 DNA sequence: TGTGCCAGTAGTCCACAGGGTTCCGGGGCCAACGTCCTGACTTTC. Protein sequence: CASSPQGSGANVLTF. The V call is TRBV19, the J call TRBJ2-6, with D tentatively TRBD1 (6 bases). V was pared by 5 bases and J by 4 bases, with 12 bases between. This CDR3 is built from 15 residues. From germline, CDR1 is LNHDA and CDR2 SQIVND (reference sequence). The whole variable domain, remainder taken from reference TRBV19 and TRBJ2-6, is DGGITQSPKYLFRKEGQNVTLSCEQNLNHDAMYWYRQDPGQGLRLIYYSQIVNDFQKGDIAEGYSVSREKKESFPLTVTSAQKNPTAFYLCASSPQGSGANVLTFGAGSRLTVL.

Note on this clonotype: A junction end diverges from the germline sequence, so it may reflect a read error. The chain uses TRBV5-6 and TRBJ2-1; D perhaps matches TRBD2 (6 bases). Per germline, CDR1 SGHDT and CDR2 YYEEEE. The CDR3 has 18 residues. The CDR3 region is CAGSLVLATGASYNEQFF. In nucleotides, the CDR3 is TGTGCCGGCAGCTTGGTTCTAGCGACGGGAGCCTCCTACAATGAGCAATTCTTC. The full variable domain, rest sourced from reference TRBV5-6 and TRBJ2-1, is DAGVTQSPTHLIKTRGQQVTLRCSPKSGHDTVSWYQQALGQGPQFIFQYYEEEERQRGNFPDRFSGHQFPNYSSELNVNALLLGDSALYLCAGSLVLATGASYNEQFFGPGTRLTVL.

With respect to this clonotype: Because it lacks the conserved phenylalanine or tryptophan at the end, this CDR3 is likely a read error. This chain joins TRBV3-1 and TRBJ2-6, with 12 bases lining up with TRBD2. This CDR3 has 18 residues. CDR1 LGHDT and CDR2 YNNKEL come from the germline V gene (reference sequence). J gave up 1 base and V 4 bases, and 5 bases lay outside the gene matches. The DNA of the CDR3 is TGTGCCAGCAGCCCTCTAGCGGGGGGGCCTTCTGGGGCCAACGTCCTGACTCTC. Protein: CASSPLAGGPSGANVLTL.

This clonotype was counted many times. V and J are TRBV5-8 and TRBJ1-1; a weak D match, TRBD1 (5 bases). Germline V gene lookup returns CDR1 SGHTS and CDR2 YDEGEE. The CDR3 is 14 amino acids. With 0 bases removed from V and 8 bases from J, the gap between germline ends came to 14 bases. The CDR3 sequence: CASSLGQGFVEAFF. CDR3 DNA: TGTGCCAGCAGCTTGGGGCAGGGTTTCGTCGAAGCTTTCTTT.

This clonotype was found many times. J is TRBJ1-1 and V is TRBV29-1; 7 nucleotides align to TRBD1. The CDR3 spans 16 residues. V gave up 7 bases and J gave up 8 bases; unmatched junction bases: 22. Germline V lookup: CDR1 SQVTM, CDR2 ANQGSEA. The CDR3 DNA reads TGCAGCGCAGCCGGGAGACAGGGCCTCGAGTCGCAAGAAGCTTTCTTT. As protein: CSAAGRQGLESQEAFF.

This clonotype was observed many times. This chain connects TRBV5-4 to TRBJ2-1, with no clear D. Germline V gene sequence: CDR1 SGHNT, CDR2 YYREEE (reference sequence). The V gene lost 2 bases and the J gene lost 4 bases, with 13 bases spanning the gap. CDR3 length: 15 residues. The CDR3 DNA sequence: TGTGCCAGCAGCTTTTATACAGCGCCTTACAATGAGCAGTTCTTC. Residues: CASSFYTAPYNEQFF.

A note on this clonotype: This may be a read error: a much more frequent sequence differs by one nucleotide. This is likely a read error, given that the CDR3 carries no conserved phenylalanine or tryptophan at its end. This chain links TRBV29-1 with TRBJ2-7; 7 positions agree with TRBD1. CDR3 length equals 14 residues. Germline-derived CDR1 and CDR2 are SQVTM and ANQGSEA. The V segment lost 7 bases and the J segment 4 bases; nucleotides outside the gene matches: 13. In nucleotides, the CDR3 is TGCAGCGCGCTTTTGGCAGGGGGTAGTTACGAGCAGTACTCC. Residues: CSALLAGGSYEQYS.

Ten or more counts support this clonotype. The V and J genes are TRBV7-2 and TRBJ2-5; 9 positions agree with TRBD2. Germline trimming cut 2 bases from V and 6 bases from J; bases unmatched to any gene: 7. The CDR3 is 15 residues long. CDR1 and CDR2 from the germline V gene are SGHTA and FQGNSA. The CDR3 reads CASSLRASGIKTQYF. The CDR3 DNA reads TGTGCCAGCAGCTTAAGGGCTAGCGGGATCAAGACCCAGTACTTC.

This clonotype was counted at least ten times. This sequence joins TRBV20-1 and TRBJ2-3; TRBD2 aligns across 16 bases. Germline CDR1 DFQATT, CDR2 SNEGSKA (reference sequence). The CDR3 is 19 residues long. Trimming took 0 bases from V and 4 from J; bases not matched to a gene: 10. The CDR3 sequence: CSARDHSGTSGRAADTQYF. As DNA, the CDR3 is TGCAGTGCTAGAGATCACTCCGGGACTAGCGGGAGGGCCGCAGATACGCAGTATTTT.

This clonotype was detected ten times or more. The J gene is TRBJ2-7, the V gene TRBV19, with D perhaps TRBD1 or TRBD2 (6 bases each). This CDR3 is built from 16 residues. Germline-derived CDR1 and CDR2 are LNHDA and SQIVND (reference sequence). Trimming shortened V by 7 bases and J by 3 bases, and 22 bases separated the two germline ends. The CDR3 region is CASTPGGGRGFYEQYF. The CDR3 nucleotides are TGTGCCAGTACCCCCGGGGGCGGCAGGGGATTCTACGAGCAGTACTTC.